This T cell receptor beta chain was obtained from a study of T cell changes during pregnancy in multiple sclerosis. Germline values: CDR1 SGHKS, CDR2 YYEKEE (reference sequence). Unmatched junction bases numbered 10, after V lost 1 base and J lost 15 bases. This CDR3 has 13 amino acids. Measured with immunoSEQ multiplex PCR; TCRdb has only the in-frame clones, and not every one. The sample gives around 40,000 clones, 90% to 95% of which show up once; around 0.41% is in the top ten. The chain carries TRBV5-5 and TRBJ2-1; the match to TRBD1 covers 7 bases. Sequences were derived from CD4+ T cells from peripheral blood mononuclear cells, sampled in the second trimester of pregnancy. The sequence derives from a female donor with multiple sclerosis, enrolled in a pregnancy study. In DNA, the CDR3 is TGTGCCAGCAGCTTGTGGGACCGGGACAGAGGGTTCTTC. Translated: CASSLWDRDRGFF.